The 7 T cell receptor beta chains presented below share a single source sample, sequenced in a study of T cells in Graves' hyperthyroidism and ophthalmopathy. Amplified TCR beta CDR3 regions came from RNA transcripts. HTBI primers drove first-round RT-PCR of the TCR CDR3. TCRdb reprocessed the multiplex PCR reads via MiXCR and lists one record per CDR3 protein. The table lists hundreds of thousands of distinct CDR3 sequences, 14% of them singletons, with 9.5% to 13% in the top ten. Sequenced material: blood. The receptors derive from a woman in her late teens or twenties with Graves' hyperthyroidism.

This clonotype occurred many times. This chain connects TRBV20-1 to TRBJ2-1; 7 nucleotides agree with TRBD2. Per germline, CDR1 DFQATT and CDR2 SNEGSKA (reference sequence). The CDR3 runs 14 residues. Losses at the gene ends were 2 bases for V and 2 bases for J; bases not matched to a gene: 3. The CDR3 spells CSARYGLAYNEQFF. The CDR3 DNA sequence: TGCAGTGCTAGATATGGACTAGCCTACAATGAGCAGTTCTTC.

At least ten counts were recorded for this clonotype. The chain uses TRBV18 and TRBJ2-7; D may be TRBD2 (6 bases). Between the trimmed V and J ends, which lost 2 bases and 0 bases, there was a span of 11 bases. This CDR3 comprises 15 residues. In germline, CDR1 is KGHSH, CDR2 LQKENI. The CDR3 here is CASSPVAESSYEQYF. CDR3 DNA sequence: TGTGCCAGCTCACCAGTAGCGGAAAGCTCCTACGAGCAGTACTTC.

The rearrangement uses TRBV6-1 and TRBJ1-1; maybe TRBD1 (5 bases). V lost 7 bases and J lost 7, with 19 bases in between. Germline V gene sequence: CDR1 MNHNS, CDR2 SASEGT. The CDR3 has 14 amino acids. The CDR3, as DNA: TGTGCCAGCACCTTGAGGGACGCCCGGGGTGAAGCTTTCTTT. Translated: CASTLRDARGEAFF.

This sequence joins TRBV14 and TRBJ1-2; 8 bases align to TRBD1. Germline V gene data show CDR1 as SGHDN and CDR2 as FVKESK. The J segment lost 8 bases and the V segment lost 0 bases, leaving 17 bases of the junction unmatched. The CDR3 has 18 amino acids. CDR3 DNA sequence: TGTGCCAGCAGCCAAGAGCCGGGACAGGACGCGTATGTCGAGGGCTACACCTTC. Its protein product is CASSQEPGQDAYVEGYTF.

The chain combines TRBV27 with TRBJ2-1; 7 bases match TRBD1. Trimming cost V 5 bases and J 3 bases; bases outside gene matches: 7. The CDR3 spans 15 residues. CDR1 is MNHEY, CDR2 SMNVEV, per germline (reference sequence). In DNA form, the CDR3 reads TGTGCCAGCAGTCAGTTGACAGGGAACTACAATGAGCAGTTCTTC. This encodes CASSQLTGNYNEQFF.

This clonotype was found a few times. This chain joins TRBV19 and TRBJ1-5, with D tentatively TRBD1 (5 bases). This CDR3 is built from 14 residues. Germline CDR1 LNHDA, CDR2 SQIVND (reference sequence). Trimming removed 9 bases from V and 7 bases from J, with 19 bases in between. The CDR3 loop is CASNRPPGNQPQHF. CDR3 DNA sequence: TGTGCCAGCAACAGGCCACCGGGTAACCAGCCCCAGCATTTT.

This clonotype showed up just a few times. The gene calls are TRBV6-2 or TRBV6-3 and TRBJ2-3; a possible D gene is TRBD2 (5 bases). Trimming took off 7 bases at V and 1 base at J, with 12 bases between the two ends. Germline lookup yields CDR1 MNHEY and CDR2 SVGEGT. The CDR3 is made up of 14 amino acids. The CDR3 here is CASNPSGRTDTQYF. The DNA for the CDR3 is TGTGCCAGCAACCCCAGCGGCCGCACAGATACGCAGTATTTT.